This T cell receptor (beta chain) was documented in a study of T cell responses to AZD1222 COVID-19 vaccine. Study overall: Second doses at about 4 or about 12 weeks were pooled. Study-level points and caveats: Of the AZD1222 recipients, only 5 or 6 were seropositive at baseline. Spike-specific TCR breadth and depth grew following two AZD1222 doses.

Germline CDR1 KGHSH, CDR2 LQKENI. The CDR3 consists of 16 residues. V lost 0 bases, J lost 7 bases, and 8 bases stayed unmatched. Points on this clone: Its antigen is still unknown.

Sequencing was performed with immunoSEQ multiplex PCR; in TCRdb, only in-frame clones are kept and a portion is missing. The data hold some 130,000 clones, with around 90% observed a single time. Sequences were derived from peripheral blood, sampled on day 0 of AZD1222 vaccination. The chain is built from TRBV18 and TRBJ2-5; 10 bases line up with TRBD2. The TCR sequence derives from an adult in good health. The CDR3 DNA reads TGTGCCAGCTCACCACCAGGGACTAGCGACCGGGGGACCCAGTACTTC. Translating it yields CASSPPGTSDRGTQYF.